What follows are 3 T cell receptor beta chains derived from one specimen sequenced in a study of response to subunit inactivated influenza vaccine. TCRdb fed the RT-PCR reads into MiXCR, producing one record per CDR3 protein. The sample records 800,000 or so distinct CDR3 sequences, roughly 20% being singletons. Sample: PBMCs from blood, taken approximately 5 days after vaccination. These receptors were obtained from a man aged 50-60 years who received an inactivated influenza vaccine.

This clonotype was observed a few times. This chain links TRBV5-1 with TRBJ1-6, with no clear D. CDR1 is SGHRS, CDR2 YFSETQ, per germline. The length of the CDR3 is 14 residues. Trimming stripped 4 bases from V and 8 bases from J, with 13 bases between. Here the CDR3 reads CASSIRAQDSPLHF. CDR3 in DNA: TGCGCCAGCAGCATCCGGGCCCAGGATTCACCCCTCCACTTT.

The chain is built from TRBV12-3 or TRBV12-4 and TRBJ1-1; D is ambiguous. V lost 6 bases and J lost 10, with 15 bases in between. This CDR3 spans 12 amino acids. CDR3 DNA: TGTGCCAGCAGCCCCTCGGGTTTTTTAGCTTTCTTT. It is translated as CASSPSGFLAFF.

This clonotype was seen more than once but under ten times. J is TRBJ2-1 and V is TRBV6-5; tentatively, D is TRBD1 (6 bases). The CDR3 totals 16 residues. V lost 0 bases, J lost 0 bases, and 9 bases lay in between. CDR1 and CDR2 from the germline V gene are MNHEY and SVGAGI. CDR3 nucleotides: TGTGCCAGCAGTTACTCGAGCAGGGGCTCCTACAATGAGCAGTTCTTC. It encodes CASSYSSRGSYNEQFF.